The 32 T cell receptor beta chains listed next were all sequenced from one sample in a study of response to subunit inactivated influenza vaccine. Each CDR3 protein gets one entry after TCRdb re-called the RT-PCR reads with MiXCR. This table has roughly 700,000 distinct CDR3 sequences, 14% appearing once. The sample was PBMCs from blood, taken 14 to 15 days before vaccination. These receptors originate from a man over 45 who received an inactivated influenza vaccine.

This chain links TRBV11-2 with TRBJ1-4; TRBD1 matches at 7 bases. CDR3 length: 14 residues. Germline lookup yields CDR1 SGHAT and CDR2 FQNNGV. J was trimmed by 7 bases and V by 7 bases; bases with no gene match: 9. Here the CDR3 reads CASTLFRGGEKLFF. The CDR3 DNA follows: TGTGCCAGCACCCTGTTCAGGGGGGGTGAAAAACTGTTTTTT.

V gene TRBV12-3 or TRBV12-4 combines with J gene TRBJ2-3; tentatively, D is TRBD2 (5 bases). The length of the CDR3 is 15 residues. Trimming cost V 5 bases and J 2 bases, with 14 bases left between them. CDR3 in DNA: TGTGCCAGCAGTGAACGAGGACTCTTCACAGATACGCAGTATTTT. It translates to CASSERGLFTDTQYF.

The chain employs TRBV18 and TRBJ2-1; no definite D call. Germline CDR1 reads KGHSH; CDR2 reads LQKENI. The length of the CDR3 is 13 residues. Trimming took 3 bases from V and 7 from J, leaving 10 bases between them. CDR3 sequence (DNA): TGTGCCAGCTCACCCAGCCAGAGGAATGAGCAGTTCTTC. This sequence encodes CASSPSQRNEQFF.

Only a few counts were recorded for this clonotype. DNA of the CDR3: TGCAGTACTACAGGGGGCGCAGGCGGCTACACCTTC. Protein sequence: CSTTGGAGGYTF. This rearrangement joins TRBV20-1 to TRBJ1-2; 9 positions agree with TRBD1. Per germline, CDR1 DFQATT and CDR2 SNEGSKA (reference sequence). V dropped 8 bases and J dropped 8; count of bases not matched to a gene: 9. This CDR3 is built from 12 residues.

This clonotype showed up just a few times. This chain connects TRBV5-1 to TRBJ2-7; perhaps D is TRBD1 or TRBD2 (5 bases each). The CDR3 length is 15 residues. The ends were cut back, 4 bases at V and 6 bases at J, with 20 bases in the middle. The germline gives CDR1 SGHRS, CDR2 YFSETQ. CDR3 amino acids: CASSPQTAAATEQYF. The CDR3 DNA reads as TGCGCCAGCAGCCCGCAGACAGCGGCAGCTACCGAGCAGTACTTC.

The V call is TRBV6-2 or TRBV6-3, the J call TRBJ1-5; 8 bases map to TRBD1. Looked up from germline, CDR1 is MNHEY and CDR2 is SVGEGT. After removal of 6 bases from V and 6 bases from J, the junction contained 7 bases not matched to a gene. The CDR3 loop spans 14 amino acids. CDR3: CASSMDRASQPQHF. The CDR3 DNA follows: TGTGCCAGCAGCATGGACAGGGCCAGTCAGCCCCAGCATTTT.

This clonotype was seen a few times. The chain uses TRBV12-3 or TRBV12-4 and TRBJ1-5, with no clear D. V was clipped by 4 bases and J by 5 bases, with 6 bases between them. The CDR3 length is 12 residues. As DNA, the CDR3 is TGTGCCAGCAGTTCTCTCGATCAGCCCCAGCATTTT. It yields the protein CASSSLDQPQHF.

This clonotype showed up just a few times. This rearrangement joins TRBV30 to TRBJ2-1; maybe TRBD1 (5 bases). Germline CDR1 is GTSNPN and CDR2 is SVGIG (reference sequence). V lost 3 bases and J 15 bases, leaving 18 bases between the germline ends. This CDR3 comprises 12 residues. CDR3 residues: CAWRGPQGIWFF. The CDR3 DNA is TGTGCCTGGAGGGGGCCCCAGGGAATTTGGTTCTTC.

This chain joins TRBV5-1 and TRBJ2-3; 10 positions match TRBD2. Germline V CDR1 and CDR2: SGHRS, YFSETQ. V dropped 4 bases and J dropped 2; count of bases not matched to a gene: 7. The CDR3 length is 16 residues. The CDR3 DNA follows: TGCGCCAGCAGCCTCCAAGCGGGGGGGCCCACAGATACGCAGTATTTT. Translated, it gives CASSLQAGGPTDTQYF. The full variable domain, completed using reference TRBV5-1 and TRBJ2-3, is KAGVTQTPRYLIKTRGQQVTLSCSPISGHRSVSWYQQTPGQGLQFLFEYFSETQRNKGNFPGRFSGRQFSNSRSEMNVSTLELGDSALYLCASSLQAGGPTDTQYFGPGTRLTVL.

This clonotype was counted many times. The CDR3 loop is CASSSPGLAANEQYF. The CDR3 DNA reads as TGTGCCAGCAGTTCCCCGGGACTAGCGGCGAACGAGCAGTACTTC. The J gene is TRBJ2-7, the V gene TRBV6-2 or TRBV6-3, with TRBD2 matching over 11 bases. The V and J ends lost 4 bases and 5 bases, in that order; junction bases with no gene match: 7. The CDR3 covers 15 residues. The V gene's germline CDR1 is MNHEY and CDR2 SVGEGT.

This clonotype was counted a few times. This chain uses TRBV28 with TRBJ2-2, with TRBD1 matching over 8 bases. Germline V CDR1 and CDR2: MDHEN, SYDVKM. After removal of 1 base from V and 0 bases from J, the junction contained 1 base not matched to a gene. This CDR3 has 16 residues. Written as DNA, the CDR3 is TGTGCCAGCAGTTTATCGGGACAGGCGAACACCGGGGAGCTGTTTTTT. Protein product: CASSLSGQANTGELFF.

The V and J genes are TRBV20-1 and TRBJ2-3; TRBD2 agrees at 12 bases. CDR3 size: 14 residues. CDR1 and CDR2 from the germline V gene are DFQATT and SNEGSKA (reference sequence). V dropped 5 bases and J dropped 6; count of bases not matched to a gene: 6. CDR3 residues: CSARLAGVMDTQYF. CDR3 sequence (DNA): TGCAGTGCTCGACTAGCGGGGGTAATGGATACGCAGTATTTT.

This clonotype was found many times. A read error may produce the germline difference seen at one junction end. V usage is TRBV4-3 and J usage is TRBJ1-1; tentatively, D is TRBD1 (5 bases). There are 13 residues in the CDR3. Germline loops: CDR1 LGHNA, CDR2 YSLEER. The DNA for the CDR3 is TGTGCCAGCAGCCGGGACCTGAACACTGAAGCTTTCTTT. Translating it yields CASSRDLNTEAFF.

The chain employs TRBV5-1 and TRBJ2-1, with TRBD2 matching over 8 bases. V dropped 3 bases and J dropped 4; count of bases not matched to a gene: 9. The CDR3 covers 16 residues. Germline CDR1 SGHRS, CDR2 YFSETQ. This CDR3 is CASSSLTSGNYNEQFF. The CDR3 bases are TGCGCCAGCAGCTCCCTCACTAGCGGAAATTACAATGAGCAGTTCTTC.

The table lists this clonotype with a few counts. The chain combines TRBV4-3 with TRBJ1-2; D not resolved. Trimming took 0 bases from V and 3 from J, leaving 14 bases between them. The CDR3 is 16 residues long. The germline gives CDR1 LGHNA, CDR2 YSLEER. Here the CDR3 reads CASSQEWANHYYGYTF. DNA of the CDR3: TGCGCCAGCAGCCAAGAGTGGGCAAACCACTACTATGGCTACACCTTC.

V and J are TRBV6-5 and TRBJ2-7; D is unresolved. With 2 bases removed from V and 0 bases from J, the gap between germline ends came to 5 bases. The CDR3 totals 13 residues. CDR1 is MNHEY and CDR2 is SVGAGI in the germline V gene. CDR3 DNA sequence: TGTGCCAGCAGTTACACACCCTCCTACGAGCAGTACTTC. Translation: CASSYTPSYEQYF.

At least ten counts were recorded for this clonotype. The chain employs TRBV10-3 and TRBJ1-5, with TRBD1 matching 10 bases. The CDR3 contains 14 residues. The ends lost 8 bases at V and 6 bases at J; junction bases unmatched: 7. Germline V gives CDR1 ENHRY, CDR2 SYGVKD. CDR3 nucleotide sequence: TGTGCCATCGGACAGGGGGAAAGGGGTCAGCCCCAGCATTTT. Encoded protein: CAIGQGERGQPQHF.

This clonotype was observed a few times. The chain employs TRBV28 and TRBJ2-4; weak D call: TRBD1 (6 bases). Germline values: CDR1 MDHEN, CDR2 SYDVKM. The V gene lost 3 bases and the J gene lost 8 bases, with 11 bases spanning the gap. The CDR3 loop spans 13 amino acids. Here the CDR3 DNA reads TGTGCCAGCAGTTTGGGGGCAAGGGACATTCAGTACTTC. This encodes CASSLGARDIQYF.

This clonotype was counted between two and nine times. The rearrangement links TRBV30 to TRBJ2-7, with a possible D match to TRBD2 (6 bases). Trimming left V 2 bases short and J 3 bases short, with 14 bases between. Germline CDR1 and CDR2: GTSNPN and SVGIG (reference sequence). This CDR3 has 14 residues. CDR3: CAWSPGVQNYEQYF. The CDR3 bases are TGTGCCTGGAGTCCGGGGGTACAGAACTACGAGCAGTACTTC.

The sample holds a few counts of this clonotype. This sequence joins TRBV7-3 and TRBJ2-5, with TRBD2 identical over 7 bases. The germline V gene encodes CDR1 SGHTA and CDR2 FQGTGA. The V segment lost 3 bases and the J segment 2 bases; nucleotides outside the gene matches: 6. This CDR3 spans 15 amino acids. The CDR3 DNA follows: TGTGCCAGCAGCTTCACGGGAGGCCCTCAAGAGACCCAGTACTTC. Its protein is CASSFTGGPQETQYF.

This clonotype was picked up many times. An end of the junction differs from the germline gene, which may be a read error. In nucleotides, the CDR3 is TGTGCCAGCAGCCAAGACCTACCCTACGAGCAGTACTTC. This codes for CASSQDLPYEQYF. The rearrangement joins TRBV4-3 to TRBJ2-7; no reliable D call. This CDR3 contains 13 residues. Looked up from germline, CDR1 is LGHNA and CDR2 is YSLEER.

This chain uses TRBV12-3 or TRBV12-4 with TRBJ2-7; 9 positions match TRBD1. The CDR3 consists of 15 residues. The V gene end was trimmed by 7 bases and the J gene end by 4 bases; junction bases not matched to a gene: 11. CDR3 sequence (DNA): TGTGCCAGCACCTCAGGGACAGGGAGTAGATACGAGCAGTACTTC. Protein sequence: CASTSGTGSRYEQYF.

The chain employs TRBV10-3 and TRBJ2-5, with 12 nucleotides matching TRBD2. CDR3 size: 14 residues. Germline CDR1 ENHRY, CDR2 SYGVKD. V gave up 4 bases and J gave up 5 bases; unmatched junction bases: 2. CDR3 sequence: CAISGGTSGETQYF. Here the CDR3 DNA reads TGTGCCATCAGTGGCGGGACTAGCGGGGAGACCCAGTACTTC.

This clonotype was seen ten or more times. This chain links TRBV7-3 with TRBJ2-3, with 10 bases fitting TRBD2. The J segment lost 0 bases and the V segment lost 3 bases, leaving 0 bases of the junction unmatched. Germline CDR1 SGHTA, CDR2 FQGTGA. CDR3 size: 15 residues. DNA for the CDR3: TGTGCCAGCAGCTTTAGCGGGGGGAGCACAGATACGCAGTATTTT. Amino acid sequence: CASSFSGGSTDTQYF.

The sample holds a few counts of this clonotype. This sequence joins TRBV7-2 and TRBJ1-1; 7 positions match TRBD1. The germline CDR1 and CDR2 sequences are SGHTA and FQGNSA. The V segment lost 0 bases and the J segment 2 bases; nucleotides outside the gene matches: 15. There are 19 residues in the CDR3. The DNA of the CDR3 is TGTGCCAGCAGCTTAGCAGGGGGCCGAGTGGGTTTGGGTAACACTGAAGCTTTCTTT. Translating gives CASSLAGGRVGLGNTEAFF.

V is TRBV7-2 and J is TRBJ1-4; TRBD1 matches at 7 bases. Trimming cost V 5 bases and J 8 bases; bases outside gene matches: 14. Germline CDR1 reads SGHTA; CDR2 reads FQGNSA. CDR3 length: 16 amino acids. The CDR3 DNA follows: TGTGCCAGCAGCCGGGACAAACAGGGGTTAGGCGAAAAACTGTTTTTT. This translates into CASSRDKQGLGEKLFF.

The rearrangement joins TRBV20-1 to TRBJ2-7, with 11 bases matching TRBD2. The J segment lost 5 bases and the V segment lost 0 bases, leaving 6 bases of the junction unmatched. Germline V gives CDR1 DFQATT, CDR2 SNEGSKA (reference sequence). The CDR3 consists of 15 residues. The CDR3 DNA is TGCAGTGCTAGAGATAGACTAGCGGGACACAACGAGCAGTACTTC. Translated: CSARDRLAGHNEQYF.

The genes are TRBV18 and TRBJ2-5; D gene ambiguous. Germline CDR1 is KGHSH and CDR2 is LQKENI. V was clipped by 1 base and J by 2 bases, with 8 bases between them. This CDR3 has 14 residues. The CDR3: CASSPQGVQETQYF. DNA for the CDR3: TGTGCCAGCTCACCACAGGGTGTACAAGAGACCCAGTACTTC.

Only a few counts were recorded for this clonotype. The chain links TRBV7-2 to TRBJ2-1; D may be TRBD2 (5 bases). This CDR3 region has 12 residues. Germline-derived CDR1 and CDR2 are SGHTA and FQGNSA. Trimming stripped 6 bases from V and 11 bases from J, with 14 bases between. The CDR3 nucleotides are TGTGCCAGCAGTCGTGACTACACTCAGCAGTTCTTC. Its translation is CASSRDYTQQFF.

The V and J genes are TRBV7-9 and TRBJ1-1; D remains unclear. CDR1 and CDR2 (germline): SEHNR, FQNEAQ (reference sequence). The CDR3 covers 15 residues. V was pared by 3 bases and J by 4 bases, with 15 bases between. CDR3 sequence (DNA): TGTGCCAGCAGCTTCCTCCGCTTTGGCGGCACTGAAGCTTTCTTT. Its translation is CASSFLRFGGTEAFF.

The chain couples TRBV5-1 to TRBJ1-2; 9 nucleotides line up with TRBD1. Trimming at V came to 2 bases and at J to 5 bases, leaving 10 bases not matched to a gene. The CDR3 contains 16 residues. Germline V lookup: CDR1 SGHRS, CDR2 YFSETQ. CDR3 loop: CASSFAPGQGWYGYTF. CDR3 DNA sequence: TGCGCCAGCAGCTTTGCTCCGGGACAGGGATGGTATGGCTACACCTTC.

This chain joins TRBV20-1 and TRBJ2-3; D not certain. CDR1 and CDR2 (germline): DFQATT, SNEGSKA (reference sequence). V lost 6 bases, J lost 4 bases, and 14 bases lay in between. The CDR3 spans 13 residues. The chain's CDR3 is CSAPERGPDTQYF. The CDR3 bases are TGCAGTGCCCCGGAACGTGGTCCAGATACGCAGTATTTT.